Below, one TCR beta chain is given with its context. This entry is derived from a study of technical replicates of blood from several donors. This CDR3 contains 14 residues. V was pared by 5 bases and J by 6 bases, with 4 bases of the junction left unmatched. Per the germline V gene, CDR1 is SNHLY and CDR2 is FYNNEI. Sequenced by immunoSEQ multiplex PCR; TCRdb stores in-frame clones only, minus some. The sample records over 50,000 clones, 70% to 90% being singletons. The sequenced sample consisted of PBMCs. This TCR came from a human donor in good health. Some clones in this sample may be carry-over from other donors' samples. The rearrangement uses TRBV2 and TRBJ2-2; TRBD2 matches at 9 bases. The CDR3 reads CASSLAGSSGELFF. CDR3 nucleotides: TGTGCCAGCAGTCTAGCGGGGTCGTCCGGGGAGCTGTTTTTT.